The clone carrying this T cell receptor beta chain was observed many times. Its antigen is still unknown. Investigators reverse transcribed all isolated RNA, so they sequenced expressed TCRB transcripts. Some clones are missing from TCRdb's copy, which holds only in-frame ones; the method was immunoSEQ multiplex PCR. The repertoire holds 350,000 to 450,000 clones, with about 15% as singletons. This sample is part of a study of beta chain features in type 1 diabetes. Findings and caveats of the study: VDJ junctions sequenced from type 1 diabetes patients showed fewer insertions and more deletions.

Every donor provided one heparinised blood draw, which averaged approximately 100 mL. This CDR3 region has 15 residues. Germline V gene data show CDR1 as SEHNR and CDR2 as FQNEAQ (reference sequence). With V trimmed by 5 bases and J by 3 bases, 8 bases remained unmatched. This clonotype was sampled from a man between 25 and 39 years old in good health. The chain has TRBV7-9 and TRBJ2-3; 7 nucleotides agree with TRBD1. The material sequenced was naive CD4+ T cells from blood. The CDR3 protein is CASSPQGTLTDTQYF. For the CDR3, the DNA is TGTGCCAGCAGCCCACAGGGGACCCTAACAGATACGCAGTATTTT.